This entry lists 28 T cell receptor beta chains sequenced from one sample in a study of circulating and synovial CD4+ cells in juvenile arthritis. Produced via immunoSEQ multiplex PCR; TCRdb's table is partial and in-frame only. There are about 16,000 clones in the sample; 91% occur only once, and 0.7% to 0.95% lies in the top ten. The material sequenced was CD4+ T cells from blood. The receptors were sampled from a human donor with juvenile idiopathic arthritis.

The chain uses TRBV7-2 and TRBJ1-6; 9 positions agree with TRBD1. V trimming: 4 bases; J trimming: 7 bases; junction bases outside the gene matches: 5. In germline, CDR1 is SGHTA, CDR2 FQGNSA. This CDR3 has 15 residues. In DNA, the CDR3 is TGTGCCAGCAGCTACCAACAGGGGGCGAATTCACCCCTCCACTTT. Translated, it gives CASSYQQGANSPLHF. Full variable domain (remainder filled in from reference TRBV7-2 and TRBJ1-6): GAGVSQSPSNKVTEKGKDVELRCDPISGHTALYWYRQSLGQGLEFLIYFQGNSAPDKSGLPSDRFSAERTGGSVSTLTIQRTQQEDSAVYLCASSYQQGANSPLHFGNGTRLTVT.

The gene calls are TRBV19 and TRBJ1-6; no definite D call. CDR1 LNHDA and CDR2 SQIVND come from the germline V gene (reference sequence). The CDR3 is 19 amino acids. V lost 2 bases and J 9 bases, leaving 26 bases between the germline ends. CDR3 in amino acids: CASSIRYPGPGSIGSPLHF. The CDR3 coding sequence is TGTGCCAGTAGTATACGGTATCCGGGCCCGGGATCTATTGGTTCACCCCTCCACTTT.

The chain carries TRBV7-8 and TRBJ2-5; possible D gene TRBD2, 7 bases. CDR1 is SGHVS and CDR2 is FQNEAQ in the germline V gene. Trimming shortened V by 3 bases and J by 8 bases, and 19 bases separated the two germline ends. This CDR3 is 15 amino acids long. Here the CDR3 reads CASSFKGGNSGTQYF. For the CDR3, the DNA is TGTGCCAGCAGCTTCAAGGGGGGGAACTCTGGAACCCAGTACTTC.

Only one count was recorded for this clone. This chain connects TRBV7-2 to TRBJ2-1; a weak D match, TRBD2 (6 bases). The V and J ends lost 8 bases and 8 bases respectively, with 31 bases between them. The CDR3 totals 18 residues. Germline V gives CDR1 SGHTA, CDR2 FQGNSA. The DNA of the CDR3 is TGTGCCAGCCACTTAGGAGGGTTCCGCGGGCACGCGGGGCATGAGCAGTTCTTC. This translates into CASHLGGFRGHAGHEQFF.

In its sample, this clone was seen a few times. The chain carries TRBV18 and TRBJ2-1; 9 bases agree with TRBD2. The germline V gene has CDR1 KGHSH and CDR2 LQKENI. The ends lost 5 bases at V and 7 bases at J; junction bases unmatched: 3. This CDR3 comprises 13 residues. The CDR3 loop reads CASSATSGNEQFF. The CDR3 DNA reads as TGTGCCAGCTCAGCGACTAGCGGAAATGAGCAGTTCTTC.

The chain is built from TRBV4-3 and TRBJ1-2; 10 nucleotides agree with TRBD1. V shed 4 bases and J 8 bases; nucleotides not matched to a gene: 13. CDR3 length equals 16 residues. Germline values: CDR1 LGHNA, CDR2 YSLEER. CDR3 in DNA: TGCGCCAGCAGCCCAACGGGACAGGGGTCGTTGCGGGGCTACACCTTC. Its protein product is CASSPTGQGSLRGYTF.

The chain combines TRBV10-3 with TRBJ2-3, with TRBD2 identical over 7 bases. This CDR3 contains 14 residues. J gave up 2 bases and V 5 bases, and 4 bases lay outside the gene matches. The germline V gene encodes CDR1 ENHRY and CDR2 SYGVKD. The CDR3: CAISSSGATDTQYF. CDR3 coding DNA: TGTGCCATCAGTTCTAGCGGAGCCACAGATACGCAGTATTTT.

This chain uses TRBV10-3 with TRBJ2-5, with 8 bases matching TRBD2. Germline CDR1 reads ENHRY; CDR2 reads SYGVKD. This CDR3 has 14 residues. V dropped 3 bases and J dropped 4; count of bases not matched to a gene: 4. The CDR3 region has the DNA TGTGCCATCAGTGATGGGACTAGGGGAGAGACCCAGTACTTC. Encoded protein: CAISDGTRGETQYF.

The rearrangement uses TRBV11-3 and TRBJ2-7; D is uncertain. CDR1 and CDR2 (germline): SGHNT, YENEEA. This CDR3 spans 13 amino acids. V lost 2 bases to trimming and J lost 4 bases, with 9 bases between them. The CDR3 region is CASSLLAEYEQYF. The CDR3 coding sequence is TGTGCCAGCAGCTTATTGGCCGAATACGAGCAGTACTTC. The whole variable domain, remainder taken from reference TRBV11-3 and TRBJ2-7, is EAGVVQSPRYKIIEKKQPVAFWCNPISGHNTLYWYLQNLGQGPELLIRYENEEAVDDSQLPKDRFSAERLKGVDSTLKIQPAELGDSAVYLCASSLLAEYEQYFGPGTRLTVT.

V usage is TRBV19 and J usage is TRBJ2-1; 11 positions match TRBD1. The CDR3 has 16 residues. With V trimmed by 5 bases and J by 1 base, 4 bases remained unmatched. Germline values: CDR1 LNHDA, CDR2 SQIVND (reference sequence). CDR3 DNA sequence: TGTGCCAGTAGTTTACGGGACAGGGGGTCCTACAATGAGCAGTTCTTC. Translating gives CASSLRDRGSYNEQFF.

The chain combines TRBV9 with TRBJ2-1, with TRBD2 matching over 7 bases. The CDR3 totals 13 residues. The V gene's germline CDR1 is SGDLS and CDR2 YYNGEE. After removal of 8 bases from V and 0 bases from J, the junction contained 2 bases not matched to a gene. This chain's CDR3 is CASGRDSYNEQFF. Written as DNA, the CDR3 is TGTGCCAGTGGGAGGGACTCCTACAATGAGCAGTTCTTC.

The rearrangement joins TRBV7-9 to TRBJ1-2; 8 bases fit TRBD1. CDR1 is SEHNR, CDR2 FQNEAQ, per germline (reference sequence). The CDR3 has 13 residues. J gave up 6 bases and V 3 bases, and 3 bases lay outside the gene matches. The DNA for the CDR3 is TGTGCCAGCAGCTTCGGACAGGGTGATGGCTACACCTTC. Amino acids: CASSFGQGDGYTF.

The J gene is TRBJ2-1, the V gene TRBV4-2; a possible D gene is TRBD1 (6 bases). Germline assignment: CDR1 LGHNA and CDR2 YNFKEQ. CDR3 length: 17 residues. Trimming removed 1 base from V and 0 bases from J, with 13 bases in between. The CDR3 loop is CASSQAQGLSSYNEQFF. Here the CDR3 DNA reads TGTGCCAGCAGCCAAGCTCAGGGGCTGAGCTCCTACAATGAGCAGTTCTTC.

V and J are TRBV5-1 and TRBJ2-3, with D tentatively TRBD2 (5 bases). Germline V gives CDR1 SGHRS, CDR2 YFSETQ. V was cut by 4 bases and J by 5 bases, with 11 bases left in between. CDR3 length equals 13 residues. Here the CDR3 DNA reads TGCGCCAGCAGCCAAATACGGGGAGATACGCAGTATTTT. This translates into CASSQIRGDTQYF. The full variable domain, rest sourced from reference TRBV5-1 and TRBJ2-3, is KAGVTQTPRYLIKTRGQQVTLSCSPISGHRSVSWYQQTPGQGLQFLFEYFSETQRNKGNFPGRFSGRQFSNSRSEMNVSTLELGDSALYLCASSQIRGDTQYFGPGTRLTVL.

V and J are TRBV11-2 and TRBJ2-7, with D possibly TRBD1 on 5 matching bases. V was shortened by 5 bases and J by 2 bases, with 25 bases between the two germline ends. The CDR3 is 18 amino acids. Germline CDR1 reads SGHAT; CDR2 reads FQNNGV. DNA of the CDR3: TGTGCCAGCAGCCCCCTAAACCGGGCGGTATCGGACACCTACGAGCAGTACTTC. Translating gives CASSPLNRAVSDTYEQYF.

V gene TRBV7-8 combines with J gene TRBJ1-2; TRBD1 is a possible D gene (5 bases). The CDR3 consists of 15 residues. Trimming left V 0 bases short and J 8 bases short, with 16 bases between. CDR1 is SGHVS, CDR2 FQNEAQ, per germline. In DNA, the CDR3 is TGTGCCAGCAGCTTAGCGCCGCGGCAGGGTGGCGGCTACACCTTC. Translating it yields CASSLAPRQGGGYTF.

V is TRBV18 and J is TRBJ2-4, with 7 bases identical to TRBD1. The CDR3 has 12 residues. Germline CDR1 reads KGHSH; CDR2 reads LQKENI. V was clipped by 4 bases and J by 8 bases; unmatched bases: 2. CDR3 loop: CASSQGTDIQYF. CDR3 nucleotide sequence: TGTGCCAGCTCACAAGGGACAGACATTCAGTACTTC.

The rearrangement joins TRBV6-5 to TRBJ2-7; TRBD2 agrees at 7 bases. The CDR3 extends over 16 amino acids. Trimming at V came to 3 bases and at J to 1 base, leaving 9 bases not matched to a gene. Germline values: CDR1 MNHEY, CDR2 SVGAGI. The DNA of the CDR3 is TGTGCCAGCAGTTATGTCAGCAGGACTAGATCCTACGAGCAGTACTTC. Amino acid sequence: CASSYVSRTRSYEQYF.

Note on this clone: The sample holds other DNA sequences that translate to the same CDR3. The chain couples TRBV10-3 to TRBJ1-6; 10 nucleotides match TRBD1. The length of the CDR3 is 14 residues. The trim removed 6 bases at V and 7 bases at J, leaving 3 bases unmatched. CDR1 and CDR2 from the germline V gene are ENHRY and SYGVKD. The DNA for the CDR3 is TGTGCCATCAGACCGGGACAGGGGAATTCACCCCTCCACTTT. Protein sequence: CAIRPGQGNSPLHF.

The rearrangement uses TRBV19 and TRBJ2-3; the match to TRBD2 covers 11 bases. The trim removed 6 bases at V and 5 bases at J, leaving 4 bases unmatched. Germline loops: CDR1 LNHDA, CDR2 SQIVND (reference sequence). The CDR3 consists of 14 residues. This CDR3 reads CASSRLAGIDTQYF. DNA of the CDR3: TGTGCCAGTAGCCGACTAGCGGGGATAGATACGCAGTATTTT.

The chain recombines TRBV5-4 with TRBJ2-5, with 13 bases identical to TRBD2. Unmatched junction bases numbered 9, after V lost 2 bases and J lost 2 bases. The germline gives CDR1 SGHNT, CDR2 YYREEE (reference sequence). The CDR3 sequence is 18 residues long. CDR3 in amino acids: CASSFVPKTSGGQETQYF. In DNA, the CDR3 is TGTGCCAGCAGCTTCGTCCCGAAGACTAGCGGGGGGCAAGAGACCCAGTACTTC.

This sequence joins TRBV27 and TRBJ2-2, with 8 bases fitting TRBD1. Per the germline V gene, CDR1 is MNHEY and CDR2 is SMNVEV (reference sequence). The CDR3 consists of 19 residues. Unmatched junction bases numbered 14, after V lost 4 bases and J lost 1 base. CDR3 residues: CASSSQTGAPLMNTGELFF. CDR3 DNA sequence: TGTGCCAGCAGTTCCCAGACAGGGGCCCCCTTGATGAACACCGGGGAGCTGTTTTTT.

This clone was seen just once. The genes are TRBV7-9 and TRBJ1-1; the match to TRBD1 covers 11 bases. Germline V lookup: CDR1 SEHNR, CDR2 FQNEAQ (reference sequence). V shed 5 bases, J shed 2 bases, and the junction held 4 bases outside the gene matches. The CDR3 is 15 residues long. CDR3 DNA sequence: TGTGCCAGCAGCACCGGACAGGGGGCTAACACTGAAGCTTTCTTT. Translation: CASSTGQGANTEAFF.

The CDR3 loop is CASGSSPLRGSTDTQYF. The CDR3 coding sequence is TGTGCTAGTGGTTCATCCCCTTTGCGGGGGAGCACAGATACGCAGTATTTT. The V and J genes are TRBV12-5 and TRBJ2-3, with TRBD2 identical over 7 bases. Germline loops: CDR1 LGHNT, CDR2 FRNRAP. This CDR3 has 17 residues. V lost 4 bases to trimming and J lost 0 bases; unmatched junction nucleotides: 10. Combining the CDR3 with reference TRBV12-5 and TRBJ2-3 gives the whole variable domain DARVTQTPRHKVTEMGQEVTMRCQPILGHNTVFWYRQTMMQGLELLAYFRNRAPLDDSGMPKDRFSAEMPDATLATLKIQPSEPRDSAVYFCASGSSPLRGSTDTQYFGPGTRLTVL.

The CDR3 bases are TGTGCCAGCAGCGTAGCTAGTAGTACAGGGGATGGCTACACCTTC. Encoded protein: CASSVASSTGDGYTF. The J gene is TRBJ1-2, the V gene TRBV9, with 7 nucleotides matching TRBD1. V shed 0 bases and J 6 bases; nucleotides not matched to a gene: 8. The CDR3 totals 15 residues. Germline CDR1 reads SGDLS; CDR2 reads YYNGEE.

This CDR3 is CASSIQGVLPRNEQFF. CDR3 DNA: TGTGCCAGTAGTATCCAGGGGGTCCTCCCTCGGAATGAGCAGTTCTTC. The chain couples TRBV19 to TRBJ2-1, with 7 bases fitting TRBD1. Losses at the gene ends were 3 bases for V and 7 bases for J; bases not matched to a gene: 12. Germline V CDR1 and CDR2: LNHDA, SQIVND (reference sequence). This CDR3 comprises 16 residues.

This sequence joins TRBV7-6 and TRBJ2-7; 9 nucleotides agree with TRBD2. The length of the CDR3 is 15 residues. V was pared by 2 bases and J by 0 bases, with 2 bases of the junction left unmatched. CDR1 is SGHVS and CDR2 is FNYEAQ in the germline V gene. CDR3 coding DNA: TGTGCCAGCAGCTTAAGCGGGGGGACCTCCTACGAGCAGTACTTC. Its translation: CASSLSGGTSYEQYF.

The chain carries TRBV19 and TRBJ1-2; D is unclear. Trimming cost V 7 bases and J 4 bases, with 19 bases left between them. Germline CDR1 LNHDA, CDR2 SQIVND (reference sequence). CDR3 length: 15 amino acids. The CDR3 loop is CASTDNRGRGYGYTF. CDR3 sequence (DNA): TGTGCCAGTACCGACAACCGGGGAAGAGGCTATGGCTACACCTTC. The complete variable domain, with remaining parts taken from reference TRBV19 and TRBJ1-2, reads DGGITQSPKYLFRKEGQNVTLSCEQNLNHDAMYWYRQDPGQGLRLIYYSQIVNDFQKGDIAEGYSVSREKKESFPLTVTSAQKNPTAFYLCASTDNRGRGYGYTFGSGTRLTVV.